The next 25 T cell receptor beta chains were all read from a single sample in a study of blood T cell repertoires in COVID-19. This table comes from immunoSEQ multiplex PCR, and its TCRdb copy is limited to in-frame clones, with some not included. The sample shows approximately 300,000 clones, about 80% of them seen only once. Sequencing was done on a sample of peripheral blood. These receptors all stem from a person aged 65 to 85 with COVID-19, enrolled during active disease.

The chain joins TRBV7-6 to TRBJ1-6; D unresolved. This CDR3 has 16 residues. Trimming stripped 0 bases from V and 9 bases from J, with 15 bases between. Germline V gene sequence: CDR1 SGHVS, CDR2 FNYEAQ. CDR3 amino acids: CASSLAALGEGSPLHF. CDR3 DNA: TGTGCCAGCAGCTTAGCGGCGCTGGGTGAGGGTTCACCCCTCCACTTT. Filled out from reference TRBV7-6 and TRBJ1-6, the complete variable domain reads GAGVSQSPRYKVTKRGQDVALRCDPISGHVSLYWYRQALGQGPEFLTYFNYEAQQDKSGLPNDRFSAERPEGSISTLTIQRTEQRDSAMYRCASSLAALGEGSPLHFGNGTRLTVT.

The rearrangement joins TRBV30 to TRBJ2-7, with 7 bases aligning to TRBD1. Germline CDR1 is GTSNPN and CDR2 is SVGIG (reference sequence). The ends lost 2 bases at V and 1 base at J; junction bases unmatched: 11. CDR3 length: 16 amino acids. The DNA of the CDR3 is TGTGCCTGGAGTTTGTTCGGGACAGCGTATTCCTACGAGCAGTACTTC. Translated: CAWSLFGTAYSYEQYF.

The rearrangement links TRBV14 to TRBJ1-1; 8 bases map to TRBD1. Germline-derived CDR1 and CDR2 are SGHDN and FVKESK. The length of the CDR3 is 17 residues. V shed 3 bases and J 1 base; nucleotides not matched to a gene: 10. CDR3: CASSHPGQVNQNTEAFF. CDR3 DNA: TGTGCCAGCAGCCACCCGGGACAGGTGAACCAGAACACTGAAGCTTTCTTT.

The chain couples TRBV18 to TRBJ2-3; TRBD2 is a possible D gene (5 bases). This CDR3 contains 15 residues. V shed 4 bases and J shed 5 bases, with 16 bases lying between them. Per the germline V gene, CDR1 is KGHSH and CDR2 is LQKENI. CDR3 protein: CASSLAAGGVDTQYF. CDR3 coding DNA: TGTGCCAGCTCACTTGCCGCGGGCGGAGTAGATACGCAGTATTTT.

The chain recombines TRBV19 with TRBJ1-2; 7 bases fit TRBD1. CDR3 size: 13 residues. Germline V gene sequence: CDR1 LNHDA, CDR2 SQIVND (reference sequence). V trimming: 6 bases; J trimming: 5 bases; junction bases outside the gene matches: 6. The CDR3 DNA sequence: TGTGCCAGTAGGACCGACAGGGTTTATGGCTACACCTTC. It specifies CASRTDRVYGYTF. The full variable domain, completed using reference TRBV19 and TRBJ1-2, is DGGITQSPKYLFRKEGQNVTLSCEQNLNHDAMYWYRQDPGQGLRLIYYSQIVNDFQKGDIAEGYSVSREKKESFPLTVTSAQKNPTAFYLCASRTDRVYGYTFGSGTRLTVV.

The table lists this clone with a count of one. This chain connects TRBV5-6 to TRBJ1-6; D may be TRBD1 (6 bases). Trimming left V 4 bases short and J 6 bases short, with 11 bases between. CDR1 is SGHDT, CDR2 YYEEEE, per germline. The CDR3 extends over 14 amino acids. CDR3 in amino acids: CASSLDRSNSPLHF. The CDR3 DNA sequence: TGTGCCAGCAGCCTTGACAGGTCTAATTCACCCCTCCACTTT.

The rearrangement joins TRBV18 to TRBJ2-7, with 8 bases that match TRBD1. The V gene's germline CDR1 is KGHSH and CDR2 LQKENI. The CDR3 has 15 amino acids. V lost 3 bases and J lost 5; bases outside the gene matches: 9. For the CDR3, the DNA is TGTGCCAGCTCACCGGGCTTACAGGGGGTGGACGAGCAGTACTTC. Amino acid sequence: CASSPGLQGVDEQYF.

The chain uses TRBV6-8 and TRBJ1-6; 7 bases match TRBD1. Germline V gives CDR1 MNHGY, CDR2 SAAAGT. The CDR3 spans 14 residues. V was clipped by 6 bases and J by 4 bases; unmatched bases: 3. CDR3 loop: CASSLTGYNSPLHF. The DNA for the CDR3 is TGTGCCAGCAGCCTGACAGGGTATAATTCACCCCTCCACTTT.

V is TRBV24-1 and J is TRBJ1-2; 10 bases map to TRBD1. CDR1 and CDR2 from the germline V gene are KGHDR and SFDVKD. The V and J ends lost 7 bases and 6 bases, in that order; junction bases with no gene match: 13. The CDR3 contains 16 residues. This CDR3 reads CATSWDRGFLRDGYTF. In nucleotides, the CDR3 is TGTGCCACCAGCTGGGACAGGGGATTCCTGAGGGATGGCTACACCTTC.

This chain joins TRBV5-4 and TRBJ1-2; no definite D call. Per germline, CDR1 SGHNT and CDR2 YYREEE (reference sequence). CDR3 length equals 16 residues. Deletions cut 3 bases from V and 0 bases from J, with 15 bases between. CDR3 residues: CASSSYTYEANYGYTF. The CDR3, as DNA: TGTGCCAGCAGCTCTTATACATATGAAGCTAACTATGGCTACACCTTC. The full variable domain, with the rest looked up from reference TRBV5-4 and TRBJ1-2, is ETGVTQSPTHLIKTRGQQVTLRCSSQSGHNTVSWYQQALGQGPQFIFQYYREEENGRGNFPPRFSGLQFPNYSSELNVNALELDDSALYLCASSSYTYEANYGYTFGSGTRLTVV.

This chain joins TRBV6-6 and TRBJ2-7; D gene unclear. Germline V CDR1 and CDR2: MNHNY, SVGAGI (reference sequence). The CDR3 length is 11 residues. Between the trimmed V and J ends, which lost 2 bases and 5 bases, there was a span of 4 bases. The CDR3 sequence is CASSYPDEQYF. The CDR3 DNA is TGTGCCAGCAGTTACCCCGACGAGCAGTACTTC.

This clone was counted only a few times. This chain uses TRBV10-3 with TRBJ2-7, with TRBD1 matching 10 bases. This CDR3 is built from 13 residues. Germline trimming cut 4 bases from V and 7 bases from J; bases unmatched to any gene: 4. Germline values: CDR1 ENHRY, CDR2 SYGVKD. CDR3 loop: CAISAGTGVEQYF. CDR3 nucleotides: TGTGCCATCAGTGCGGGGACAGGGGTTGAGCAGTACTTC.

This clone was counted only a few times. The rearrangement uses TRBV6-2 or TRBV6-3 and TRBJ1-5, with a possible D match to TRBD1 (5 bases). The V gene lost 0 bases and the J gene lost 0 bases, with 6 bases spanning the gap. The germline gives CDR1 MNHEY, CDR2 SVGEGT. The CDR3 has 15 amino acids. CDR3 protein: CASSYSTVSNQPQHF. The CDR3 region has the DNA TGTGCCAGCAGTTACTCGACAGTTAGCAATCAGCCCCAGCATTTT.

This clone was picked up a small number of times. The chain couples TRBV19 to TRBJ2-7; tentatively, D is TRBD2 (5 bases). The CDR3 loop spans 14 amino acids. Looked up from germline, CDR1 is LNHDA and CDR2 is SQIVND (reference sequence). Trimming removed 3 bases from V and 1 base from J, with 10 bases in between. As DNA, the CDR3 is TGTGCCAGTAGTATGCCCGGGAAATCCTACGAGCAGTACTTC. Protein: CASSMPGKSYEQYF.

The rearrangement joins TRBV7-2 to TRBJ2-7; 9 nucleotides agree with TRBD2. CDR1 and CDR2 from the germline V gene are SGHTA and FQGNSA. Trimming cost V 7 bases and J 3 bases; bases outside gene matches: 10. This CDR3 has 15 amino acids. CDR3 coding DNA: TGTGCCAGCAATCCTAGCGGGGAGCACTTCTACGAGCAGTACTTC. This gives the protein CASNPSGEHFYEQYF.

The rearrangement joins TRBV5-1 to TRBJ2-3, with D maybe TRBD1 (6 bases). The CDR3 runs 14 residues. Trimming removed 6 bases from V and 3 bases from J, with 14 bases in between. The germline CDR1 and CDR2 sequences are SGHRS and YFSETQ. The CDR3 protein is CASNQGGSTDTQYF. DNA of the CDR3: TGCGCCAGCAACCAAGGGGGTAGTACAGATACGCAGTATTTT.

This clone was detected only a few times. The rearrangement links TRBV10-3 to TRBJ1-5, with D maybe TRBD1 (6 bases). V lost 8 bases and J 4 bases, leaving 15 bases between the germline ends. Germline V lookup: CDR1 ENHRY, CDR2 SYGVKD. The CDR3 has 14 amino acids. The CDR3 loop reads CAIGSDRKNQPQHF. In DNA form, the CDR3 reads TGTGCCATCGGATCAGACAGGAAGAATCAGCCCCAGCATTTT.

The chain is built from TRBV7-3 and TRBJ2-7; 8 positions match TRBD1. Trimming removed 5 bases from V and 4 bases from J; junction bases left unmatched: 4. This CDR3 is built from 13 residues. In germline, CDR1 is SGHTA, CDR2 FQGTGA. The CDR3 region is CASSIGQGYEQYF. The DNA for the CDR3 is TGTGCCAGCAGCATAGGACAGGGATACGAGCAGTACTTC.

The CDR3 region is CASSLTSGALQGRSDEQFF. The DNA of the CDR3 is TGTGCCAGCAGCTTAACTAGCGGGGCCTTACAGGGGAGGAGCGATGAGCAGTTCTTC. V is TRBV7-6 and J is TRBJ2-1; 10 bases match TRBD2. Germline V gene data show CDR1 as SGHVS and CDR2 as FNYEAQ. The CDR3 length is 19 residues. V lost 2 bases to trimming and J lost 8 bases; unmatched junction nucleotides: 18.

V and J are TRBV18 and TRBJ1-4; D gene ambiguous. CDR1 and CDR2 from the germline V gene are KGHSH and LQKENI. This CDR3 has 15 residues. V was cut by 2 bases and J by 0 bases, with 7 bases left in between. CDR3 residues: CASSPIAATNEKLFF. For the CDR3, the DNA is TGTGCCAGCTCACCAATCGCAGCAACTAATGAAAAACTGTTTTTT.

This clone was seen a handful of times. The CDR3, as DNA: TGTGCCAGCAGCTTAGAGGGGACTAGCGGGAGGGCCAACGAGCAGTACTTC. This codes for CASSLEGTSGRANEQYF. The J gene is TRBJ2-7, the V gene TRBV7-2; TRBD2 matches 16 bases. Germline-derived CDR1 and CDR2 are SGHTA and FQGNSA. The CDR3 runs 17 residues. Germline trimming cut 1 base from V and 5 bases from J; bases unmatched to any gene: 5.

CDR3 DNA sequence: TGTGCCAGCAGCTTATCAGATCAAAGCTCCTACAATGAGCAGTTCTTC. It translates to CASSLSDQSSYNEQFF. This rearrangement joins TRBV11-2 to TRBJ2-1; D remains unclear. The CDR3 covers 16 residues. Trimming removed 2 bases from V and 0 bases from J, with 11 bases in between. Germline CDR1 reads SGHAT; CDR2 reads FQNNGV.

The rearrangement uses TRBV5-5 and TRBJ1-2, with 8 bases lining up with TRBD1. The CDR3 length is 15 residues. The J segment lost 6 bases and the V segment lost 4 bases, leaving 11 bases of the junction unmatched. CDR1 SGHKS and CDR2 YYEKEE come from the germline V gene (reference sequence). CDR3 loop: CASSADWTGQDGYTF. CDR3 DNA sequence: TGTGCCAGCAGCGCCGACTGGACAGGGCAGGATGGCTACACCTTC.

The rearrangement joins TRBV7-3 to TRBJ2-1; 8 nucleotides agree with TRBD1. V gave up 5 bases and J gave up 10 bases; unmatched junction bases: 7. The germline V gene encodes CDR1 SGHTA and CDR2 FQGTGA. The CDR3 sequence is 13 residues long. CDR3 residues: CASSPDREREQFF. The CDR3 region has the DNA TGTGCCAGCAGCCCGGACAGGGAACGAGAGCAGTTCTTC.

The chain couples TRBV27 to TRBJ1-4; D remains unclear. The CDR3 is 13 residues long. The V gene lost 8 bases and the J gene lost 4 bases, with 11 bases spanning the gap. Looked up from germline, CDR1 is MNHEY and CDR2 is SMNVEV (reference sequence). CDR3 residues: CASRLRHNEKLFF. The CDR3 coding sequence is TGTGCCAGCCGCTTGAGGCATAATGAAAAACTGTTTTTT.